This T cell receptor beta chain stems from a study of blood T cell repertoires in COVID-19. Looking at the study overall: COVID-19 samples collected from the United States, Italy and Spain covered acute and convalescent phases. PBMCs, B-cell-depleted T cells, or T cells provided the cDNA or gDNA that made up the material.

Germline CDR1 is SGHVS and CDR2 is FQNEAQ. CDR3 length: 17 amino acids. The V gene end was trimmed by 1 base and the J gene end by 0 bases; junction bases not matched to a gene: 8. Per the authors' pipeline: Estimated nucleated cell counts came from reference gene primer amplification. Assay: immunoSEQ multiplex PCR; the TCRdb copy retains only in-frame clones and omits some. Clone size and V and J calls were adopted from that table, with D and trimming inferred from the DNA. The table has about 400,000 clones, about nine tenths seen once. The rearrangement uses TRBV7-8 and TRBJ2-7; TRBD1 agrees at 8 bases. This TCR was sampled from a woman younger than 45 with active or convalescent COVID-19. Material: peripheral blood. The DNA for the CDR3 is TGTGCCAGCAGCTTAGGAGACAGGGGCCGTCCCTCCTACGAGCAGTACTTC. This gives the protein CASSLGDRGRPSYEQYF.